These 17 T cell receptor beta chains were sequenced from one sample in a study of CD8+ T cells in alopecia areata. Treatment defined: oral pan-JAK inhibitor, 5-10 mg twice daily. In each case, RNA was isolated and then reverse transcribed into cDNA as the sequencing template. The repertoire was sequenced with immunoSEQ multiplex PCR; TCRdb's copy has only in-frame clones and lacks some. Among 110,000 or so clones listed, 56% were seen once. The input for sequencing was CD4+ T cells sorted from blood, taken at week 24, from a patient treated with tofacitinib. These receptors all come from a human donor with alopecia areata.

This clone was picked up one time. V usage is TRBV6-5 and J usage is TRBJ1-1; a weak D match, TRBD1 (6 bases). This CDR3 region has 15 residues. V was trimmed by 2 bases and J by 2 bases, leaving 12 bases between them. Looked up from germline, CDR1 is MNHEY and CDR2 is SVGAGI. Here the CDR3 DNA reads TGTGCCAGCAGTTACACAGGGTCTTCTAACACTGAAGCTTTCTTT. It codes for CASSYTGSSNTEAFF.

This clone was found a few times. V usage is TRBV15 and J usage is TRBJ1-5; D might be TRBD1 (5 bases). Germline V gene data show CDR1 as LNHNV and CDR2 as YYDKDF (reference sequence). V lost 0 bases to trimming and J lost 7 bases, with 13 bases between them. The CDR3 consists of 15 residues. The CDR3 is CATSRDLGAWQPQHF. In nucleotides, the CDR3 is TGTGCCACCAGCAGAGATTTAGGGGCCTGGCAGCCCCAGCATTTT.

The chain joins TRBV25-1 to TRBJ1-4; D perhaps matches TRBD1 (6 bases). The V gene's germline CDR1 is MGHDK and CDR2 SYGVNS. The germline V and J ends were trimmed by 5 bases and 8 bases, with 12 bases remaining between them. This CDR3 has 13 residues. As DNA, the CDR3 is TGTGCCAGCAGTAGGACAGATCGGGAAAAACTGTTTTTT. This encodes CASSRTDREKLFF.

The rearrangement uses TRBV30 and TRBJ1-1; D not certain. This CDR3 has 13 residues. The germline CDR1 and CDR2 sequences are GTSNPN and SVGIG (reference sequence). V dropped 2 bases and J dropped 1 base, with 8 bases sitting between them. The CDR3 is CAWSSVRNTEAFF. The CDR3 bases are TGTGCCTGGAGTTCGGTGAGGAACACTGAAGCTTTCTTT.

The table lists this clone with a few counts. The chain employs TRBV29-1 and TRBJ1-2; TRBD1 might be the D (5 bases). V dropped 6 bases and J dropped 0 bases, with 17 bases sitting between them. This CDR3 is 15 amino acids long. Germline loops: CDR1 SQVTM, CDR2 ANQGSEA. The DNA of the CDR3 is TGCAGCGTGAGCCTAAGGGGAGAATCTAACTATGGCTACACCTTC. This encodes CSVSLRGESNYGYTF.

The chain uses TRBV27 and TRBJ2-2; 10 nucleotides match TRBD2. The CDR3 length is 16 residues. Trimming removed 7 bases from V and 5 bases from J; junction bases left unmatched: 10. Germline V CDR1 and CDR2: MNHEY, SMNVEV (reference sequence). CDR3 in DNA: TGTGCCAGCAAGGAAACATCGGGACTAGCGACCGGGGAGCTGTTTTTT. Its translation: CASKETSGLATGELFF.

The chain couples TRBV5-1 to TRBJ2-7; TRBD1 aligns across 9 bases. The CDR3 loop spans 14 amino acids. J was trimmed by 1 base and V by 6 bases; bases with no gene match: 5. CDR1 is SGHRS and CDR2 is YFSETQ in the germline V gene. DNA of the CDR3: TGCGCCAGCAACCGGGACAGGGCGTCCTACGAGCAGTACTTC. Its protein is CASNRDRASYEQYF.

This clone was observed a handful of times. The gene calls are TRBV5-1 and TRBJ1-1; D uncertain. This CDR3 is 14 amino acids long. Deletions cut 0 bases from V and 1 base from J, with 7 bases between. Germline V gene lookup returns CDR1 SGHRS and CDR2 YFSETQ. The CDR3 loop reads CASSLDGKNTEAFF. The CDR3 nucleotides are TGCGCCAGCAGCTTGGATGGGAAGAACACTGAAGCTTTCTTT.

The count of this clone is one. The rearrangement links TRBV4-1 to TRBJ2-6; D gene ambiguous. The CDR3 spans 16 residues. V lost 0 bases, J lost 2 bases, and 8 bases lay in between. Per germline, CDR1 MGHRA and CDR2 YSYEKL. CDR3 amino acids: CASSQDQGTGANVLTF. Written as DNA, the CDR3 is TGCGCCAGCAGCCAAGATCAAGGCACTGGGGCCAACGTCCTGACTTTC.

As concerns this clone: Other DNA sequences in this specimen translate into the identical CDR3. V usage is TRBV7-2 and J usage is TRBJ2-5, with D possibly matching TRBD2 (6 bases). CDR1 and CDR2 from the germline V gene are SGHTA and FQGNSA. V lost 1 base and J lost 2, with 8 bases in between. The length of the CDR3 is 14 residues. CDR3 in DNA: TGTGCCAGCAGCTTAGTCGGGGGTCAAGAGACCCAGTACTTC. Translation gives CASSLVGGQETQYF.

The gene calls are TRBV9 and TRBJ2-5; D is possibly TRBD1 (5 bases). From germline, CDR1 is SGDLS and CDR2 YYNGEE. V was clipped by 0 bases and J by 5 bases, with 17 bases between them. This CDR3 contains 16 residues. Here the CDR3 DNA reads TGTGCCAGCAGCGTAGGAGCGCCCCCAGGGATGGAGACCCAGTACTTC. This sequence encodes CASSVGAPPGMETQYF.

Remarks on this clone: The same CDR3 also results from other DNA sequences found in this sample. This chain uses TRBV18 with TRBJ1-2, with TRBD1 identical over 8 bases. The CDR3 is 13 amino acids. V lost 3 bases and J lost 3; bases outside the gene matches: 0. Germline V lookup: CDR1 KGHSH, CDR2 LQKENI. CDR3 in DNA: TGTGCCAGCTCACCGGACAGGGACTATGGCTACACCTTC. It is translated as CASSPDRDYGYTF. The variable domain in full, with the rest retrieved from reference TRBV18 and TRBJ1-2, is NAGVMQNPRHLVRRRGQEARLRCSPMKGHSHVYWYRQLPEEGLKFMVYLQKENIIDESGMPKERFSAEFPKEGPSILRIQQVVRGDSAAYFCASSPDRDYGYTFGSGTRLTVV.

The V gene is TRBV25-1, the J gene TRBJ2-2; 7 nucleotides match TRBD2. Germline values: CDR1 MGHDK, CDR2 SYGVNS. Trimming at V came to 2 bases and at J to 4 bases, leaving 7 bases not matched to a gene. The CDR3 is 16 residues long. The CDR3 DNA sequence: TGTGCCAGCAGTGAAGGGCTAGCGGACCTCACCGGGGAGCTGTTTTTT. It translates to CASSEGLADLTGELFF.

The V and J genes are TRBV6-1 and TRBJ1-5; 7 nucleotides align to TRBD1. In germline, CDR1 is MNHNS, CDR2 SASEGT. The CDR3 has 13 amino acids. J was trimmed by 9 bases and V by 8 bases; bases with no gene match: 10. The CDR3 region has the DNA TGTGCCAGCGAAAGGACAGGCGGTAGGCCCCAGCATTTT. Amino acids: CASERTGGRPQHF.

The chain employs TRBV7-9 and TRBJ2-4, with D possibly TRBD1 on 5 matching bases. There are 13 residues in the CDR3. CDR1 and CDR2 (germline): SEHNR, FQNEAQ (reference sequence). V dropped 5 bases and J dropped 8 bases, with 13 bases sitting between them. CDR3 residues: CASSPAGWDIQYF. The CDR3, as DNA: TGTGCCAGCAGCCCAGCAGGGTGGGACATTCAGTACTTC.

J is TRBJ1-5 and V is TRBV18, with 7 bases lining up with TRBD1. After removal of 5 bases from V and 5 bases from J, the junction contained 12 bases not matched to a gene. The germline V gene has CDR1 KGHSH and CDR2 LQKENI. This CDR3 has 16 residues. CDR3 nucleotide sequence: TGTGCCAGCTCAGCACAGGGGAATAGGGTGGATCAGCCCCAGCATTTT. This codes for CASSAQGNRVDQPQHF.

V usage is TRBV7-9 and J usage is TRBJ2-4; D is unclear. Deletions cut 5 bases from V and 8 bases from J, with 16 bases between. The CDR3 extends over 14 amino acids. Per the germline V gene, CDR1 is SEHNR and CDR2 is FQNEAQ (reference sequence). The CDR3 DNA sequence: TGTGCCAGCAGCCTCGGACCCAGTCCGGACATTCAGTACTTC. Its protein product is CASSLGPSPDIQYF.